The next 2 T cell receptor beta chains were all read from a single sample in a study of blood T cell repertoires in COVID-19. The protocol was immunoSEQ multiplex PCR, while the TCRdb copy is restricted to in-frame clones and leaves out a portion. The table shows 9,500 to 15,000 clones, with 65% to 90% occurring only once. Sequencing was performed on peripheral blood. Receptors originate from an older woman with acute or convalescent COVID-19.

The V and J genes are TRBV5-4 and TRBJ2-1; tentatively, D is TRBD2 (7 bases). Trimming cost V 4 bases and J 3 bases, with 17 bases left between them. Germline V gene data show CDR1 as SGHNT and CDR2 as YYREEE (reference sequence). This CDR3 spans 16 amino acids. The CDR3 sequence: CASSREGGAGYNEQFF. CDR3 bases: TGTGCCAGCAGCCGAGAGGGGGGGGCCGGCTACAATGAGCAGTTCTTC.

The rearrangement links TRBV2 to TRBJ2-2, with a possible D match to TRBD2 (5 bases). From germline, CDR1 is SNHLY and CDR2 FYNNEI. The CDR3 consists of 14 residues. V shed 0 bases and J shed 7 bases, with 9 bases lying between them. In nucleotides, the CDR3 is TGTGCCAGCAGTGAAGCGCTTCGGGGCGGGGAGCTGTTTTTT. Amino acid sequence: CASSEALRGGELFF.